What follows is one T cell receptor (beta chain) and its context. As yet, its antigen is unknown. V shed 1 base and J shed 4 bases, with 10 bases lying between them. The V gene's germline CDR1 is SNHLY and CDR2 FYNNEI. The CDR3 is made up of 14 amino acids. The sample comes from a study of T cell responses to AZD1222 COVID-19 vaccine. Study-level results: Repertoires were collected only later (after the peak T cell response had occurred). Among the donors, most were white British and more were female, and clonal diversity was possibly underestimated. It was only a handful of AZD1222 recipients who were seropositive at baseline.

Generated by immunoSEQ multiplex PCR, the TCRdb table keeps only in-frame clones and is missing some. The repertoire holds over 100,000 clones, with about nine tenths as singletons. The sequenced sample was peripheral blood, obtained 28 days after the second AZD1222 dose. This clonotype was sampled from an adult who received the AZD1222 COVID-19 vaccine. The chain is built from TRBV2 and TRBJ1-2, with D tentatively TRBD1 (5 bases). Here the CDR3 reads CASSEDAGTYGYTF. In DNA, the CDR3 is TGTGCCAGCAGTGAAGACGCCGGGACCTATGGCTACACCTTC.